This entry describes one T cell receptor (beta chain). Its binding antigen is unknown. The sample holds no much larger clone one base away, and base qualities are not on file. The entry originates in a study of vaccination and CD4 T cells after COVID-19 (dated by TCRdb to the early 2020s). For context, the study as a whole: Convalescent patients had a positive SARS-CoV-2 result on nasal swab PCR, and of these patients, some 10 had mild disease and one had severe disease. In the convalescent cohort there were six males and four females, among whom were two Hispanic individuals, seven Caucasians, two Asians and one multiracial person. Each participant got two doses of either the Pfizer-BioNTech BNT162b2 vaccine (n=8) or the Moderna mRNA-1273 vaccine (n=2). Post-COVID blood samples were collected from convalescent patients a median of roughly 100 days after diagnosis, with a range of roughly 30 to 170 days. Post-vaccine blood samples were collected a median of about 11 weeks after the second vaccine dose, ranging from roughly 13 to 241 days. Culture stimuli were overlapping spike peptide pools from SARS-CoV-2 and from the common cold coronaviruses HCoV-NL63, HCoV-OC43 and HCoV-229E. Control cultures used a CEFX viral epitope pool as positive control, an HIV-1 Nef peptide pool as negative control, or no peptide. In some eleven COVID-19 convalescent patients and a handful of infection-naive healthy vaccine recipients, researchers compared the spike-specific CD4+ TCR repertoire from before mRNA vaccination with the repertoire from after. Results and caveats for the whole study, not just this receptor: Among the post-vaccine SARS-CoV-2-reactive clones in convalescent patients, a median around 85% showed up only after vaccination, which suggests vaccine-specific priming. Although the median number of SARS-CoV-2-reactive clonotypes went up from some 23 after infection to some 38 after vaccination, the increase was not significant. Only a relatively small number of convalescent patients were included in the study, and early timepoints following natural infection were not analyzed. In convalescent patients, nearly all vaccine-specific clones (304 of 307) were found to be mono-reactive for SARS-CoV-2 spike rather than cross-reactive with common cold coronaviruses.

The treatment or condition tag for this specimen amounts to: roughly 11-day PBMC culture with coronavirus spike peptide pools or control peptides (ViraFEST assay). To expand antigen-specific T cells with peptide pools and then pick out the expanded clonotypes through TCR sequencing, the study relied on the ViraFEST assay. Positive SARS-CoV-2 PCR tests in the convalescent patients dated from March to December 2020, before Alpha, Beta and Delta variants emerged in the United States. Each well held some 2 million PBMCs cultured with roughly 10 ug/ml peptide pools in IMDM containing around 5.5% human AB serum and around 10 IU/ml IL-2. Half of the culture medium was replaced with fresh IL-2-containing medium on days 3 and 7. CD4+ T cells were isolated after 10 days of culture through negative selection using the EasySep CD4+ T cell isolation kit. Ficoll-Paque Plus gradient centrifugation was used to isolate PBMCs from whole blood, and the isolated PBMCs were then either used fresh or cryopreserved at -140C. In general, triplicate wells were set up for every culture condition.

Libraries were made using PCR. DNA from cultured CD4+ T cells underwent TCR sequencing with the Oncomine TCR Beta short-read assay at the Johns Hopkins FTIC core. The QIAamp micro DNA kit was used to extract genomic DNA from the cultured CD4+ T cells. The Oncomine TCR Beta libraries from cultured CD4+ T cells were pooled using unique dual indexes and then sequenced on an Illumina iSeq 100. On the study's bioinformatics: Non-productive sequences were removed, and CDR3s that did not start with C, did not end with F or W, or were shorter than 7 amino acids were discarded. The MANAFEST web application identified antigen-specific clonotypes by comparing peptide-stimulated wells against reference wells and other culture wells. Positive clones required FDR below 0.05, an odds ratio above 5, and productive frequency above 0.1% in at least two of three replicate wells. A clonotype counted as cross-reactive if it showed significant expansion both in the SARS-CoV-2 spike wells and in at least one common cold coronavirus spike condition. Levenshtein distances (stringdist) and unrooted phylogenetic trees (ape) in R version 3.6.1 were used to assess CDR3 homology. The public reads were quality trimmed at Q25 with fastp and then assembled into clones with MiXCR by TCRdb, keeping productive beta chains. Under each unique CDR3 protein, matching rows form one entry showing the most common genes and DNA. These V and J calls are TCRdb output, not the study's own analysis. The sample table shows roughly 7,000 distinct CDR3 sequences, and less than 30% are seen once. The top ten clones comprise 8% to 9.5% of the sample.

V and J lose 1 base and 1 base, and a span of 19 bases separates them. CDR3 length: 18 amino acids, cysteine to phenylalanine. Only CDR3 DNA is held: 54 bases, read in frame from base 1. CDR1 and CDR2, per the germline V gene, are SGHTA and FQGNSA. The source is a human donor who had recovered from COVID-19. Recombination joined TRBV7-2 with TRBJ1-1; a tentative D call is TRBD1 (6 bases match). The sequencing here drew on CD4+ T cells from blood, cultured in vitro, taken after SARS-CoV-2 vaccination. The CDR3: CASSLELGTRVSNTEAFF. The bases read TGTGCCAGCAGCTTAGAGCTTGGGACAAGGGTTTCGAACACTGAAGCTTTCTTT.